This TCR beta chain was sequenced during a study of early T cells in non-severe SARS-CoV-2 infection. Germline values: CDR1 SEHNR, CDR2 FQNEAQ (reference sequence). The CDR3 totals 12 residues. The J segment lost 8 bases and the V segment lost 5 bases, leaving 5 bases of the junction unmatched. This clonotype was recorded at least ten times. TCRdb re-analysed the 5' RACE reads in MiXCR, keeping a single row per CDR3 protein. The top ten hold about 7.1% of the sample, which has around 72,000 distinct CDR3 sequences, around a tenth seen once. This chain joins TRBV7-9 and TRBJ1-1; 7 bases are a match to TRBD1. Sequencing used whole blood, obtained at baseline. The receptor comes from an adult who was a healthcare worker with PCR-confirmed SARS-CoV-2 infection or an uninfected control (not recorded which). The CDR3 DNA reads as TGTGCCAGCAGCCTTGACAGGGAGGAAGCTTTCTTT. Translated: CASSLDREEAFF.